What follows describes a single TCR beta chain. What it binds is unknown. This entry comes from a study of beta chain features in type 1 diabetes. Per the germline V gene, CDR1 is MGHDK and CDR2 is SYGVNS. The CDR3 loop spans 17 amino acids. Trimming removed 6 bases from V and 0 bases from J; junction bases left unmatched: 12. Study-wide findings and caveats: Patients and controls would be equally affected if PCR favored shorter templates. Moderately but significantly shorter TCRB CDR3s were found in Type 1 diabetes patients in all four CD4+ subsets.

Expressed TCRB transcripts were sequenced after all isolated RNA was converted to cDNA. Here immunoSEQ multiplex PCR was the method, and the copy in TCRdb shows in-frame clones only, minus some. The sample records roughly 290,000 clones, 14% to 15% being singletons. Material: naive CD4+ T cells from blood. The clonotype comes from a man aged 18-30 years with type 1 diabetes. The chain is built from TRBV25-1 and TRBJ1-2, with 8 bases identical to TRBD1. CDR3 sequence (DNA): TGTGCCAGCAGCGGCCGACAGGGGCTCCGCACTAACTATGGCTACACCTTC. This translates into CASSGRQGLRTNYGYTF.